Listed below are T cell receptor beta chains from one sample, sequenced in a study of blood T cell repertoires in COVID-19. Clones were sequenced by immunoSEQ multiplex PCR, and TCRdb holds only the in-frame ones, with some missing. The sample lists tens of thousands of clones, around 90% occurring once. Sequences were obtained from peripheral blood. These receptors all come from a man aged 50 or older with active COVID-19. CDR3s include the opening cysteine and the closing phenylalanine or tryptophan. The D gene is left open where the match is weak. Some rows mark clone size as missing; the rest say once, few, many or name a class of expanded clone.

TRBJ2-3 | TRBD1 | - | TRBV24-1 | TGTGCCACCAGTGATTTCCAGGGGGCCCCCCCCGCCGGGCAGTATTTT | CATSDFQGAPPAGQYF
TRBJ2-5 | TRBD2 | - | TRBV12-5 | TGTGCTAGTGGTTCACTGGGACTATCGCAAGAGACCCAGTACTTC | CASGSLGLSQETQYF
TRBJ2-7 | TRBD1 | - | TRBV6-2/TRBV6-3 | TGTGCCAGCAGGTACCGGGACAGGGCGGGGTACGAGCAGTACTTC | CASRYRDRAGYEQYF
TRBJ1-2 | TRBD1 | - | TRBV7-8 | TGTGCCAGCAGCTCCCGGGGACAGGGGGGAAACTATGGCTACACCTTC | CASSSRGQGGNYGYTF
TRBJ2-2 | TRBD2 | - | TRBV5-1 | TGCGCCAGCAGCTTCGAGCGGGGGCAACTTACCGGGGAGCTGTTTTTT | CASSFERGQLTGELFF
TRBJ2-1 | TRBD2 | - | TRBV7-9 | TGTGCCAGCAGCCTGAGGGCTAGCGGGGGGAATGAGCAGTTCTTC | CASSLRASGGNEQFF
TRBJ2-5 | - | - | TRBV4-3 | TGCGCCAGCAGCCAAGACGTCGCCGGGAAGGGGACCCAGTACTTC | CASSQDVAGKGTQYF
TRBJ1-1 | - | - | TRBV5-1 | TGCGCCAGCAGCTTGAGCCCGTCGTGGACTGAAGCTTTCTTT | CASSLSPSWTEAFF
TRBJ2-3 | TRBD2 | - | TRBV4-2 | TGTGCCAGCAGCCAGGCGGGGGGCCGGGCAGATACGCAGTATTTT | CASSQAGGRADTQYF
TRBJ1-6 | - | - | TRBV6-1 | TGTGCCAGCAGTGAAGGGGCGTACGGGGGGGCGAAATCACCCCTCCACTTT | CASSEGAYGGAKSPLHF
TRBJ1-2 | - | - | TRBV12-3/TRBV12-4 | TGTGCCAGCAGTTTGCGCAGGGACTATGGCTACACCTTC | CASSLRRDYGYTF
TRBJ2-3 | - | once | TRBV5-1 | TGCGCCAGCAGCTTGGGCAGGGTTTCGGTAGAAGAAGATACGCAGTATTTT | CASSLGRVSVEEDTQYF
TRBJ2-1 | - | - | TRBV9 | TGTGCCAGCAGCGTAGAGTTCCAGGGGTGGAATGAGCAGTTCTTC | CASSVEFQGWNEQFF
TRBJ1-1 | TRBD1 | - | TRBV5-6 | TGTGCCAGCAGCCTGCTGGGGACAGAGAACACTGAAGCTTTCTTT | CASSLLGTENTEAFF
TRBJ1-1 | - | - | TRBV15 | TGTGCCACTCGGGCCCTGGGGGGGGGCACTGAAGCTTTCTTT | CATRALGGGTEAFF
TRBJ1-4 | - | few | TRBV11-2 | TGTGCCAGCAGACCCGGGAAGCAGGGGCTAGTGTATGAAAAACTGTTTTTT | CASRPGKQGLVYEKLFF
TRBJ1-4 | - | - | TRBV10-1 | TGCGCCAGCAGGGCCATTGACAGGCGGGTTGGAAAACTGTTTTTT | CASRAIDRRVGKLFF
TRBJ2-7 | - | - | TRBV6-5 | TGTGCCAGCAGCCCCTCTGGGCGAACGAAAGCGCAGTACTTC | CASSPSGRTKAQYF
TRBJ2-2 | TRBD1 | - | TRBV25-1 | TGTGCCAGCAGTGGTGGACAGGGGTTGAACACCGGGGAGCTGTTTTTT | CASSGGQGLNTGELFF
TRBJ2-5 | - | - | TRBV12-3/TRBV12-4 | TGTGCCAGCAGTTCCAGGGGTGGGACCCAGTACTTC | CASSSRGGTQYF
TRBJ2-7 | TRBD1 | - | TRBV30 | TGTGCCTGGGAAAGACAGGGATCCTACGAGCAGTACTTC | CAWERQGSYEQYF
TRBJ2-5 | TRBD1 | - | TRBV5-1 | TGCGCCAGTGCAATGGCAGGGGGAGAAGAGACCCAGTACTTC | CASAMAGGEETQYF
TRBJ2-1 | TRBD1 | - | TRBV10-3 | TGTGCCATCAGTGAGTCAGGCGGCAGGGGGCGCTTCAATGAGCAGTTCTTC | CAISESGGRGRFNEQFF
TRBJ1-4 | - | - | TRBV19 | TGTGCCAGTACTAAAGACGGCAGGTTGCATGAAAAACTGTTTTTT | CASTKDGRLHEKLFF
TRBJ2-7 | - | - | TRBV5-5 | TGTGCCAGCAGCTTGGGACAGGGAGGACGCTACGAGCAGTACTTC | CASSLGQGGRYEQYF
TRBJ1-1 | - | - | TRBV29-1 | TGCAGCGTTGAAGGGACCTTCGGGGGTCCCTACACTGAAGCTTTCTTT | CSVEGTFGGPYTEAFF
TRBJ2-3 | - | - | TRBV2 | TGTGCCAGCAGTATCCGGGCCTCAGGAGGTGATACGCAGTATTTT | CASSIRASGGDTQYF
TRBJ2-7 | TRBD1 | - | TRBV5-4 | TGTGCCAGCAGCTCACGACAGGGACGGTCAACTTACGAGCAGTACTTC | CASSSRQGRSTYEQYF
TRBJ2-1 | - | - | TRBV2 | TGTGCCAGCAGTGTTTCGCGGGGTAGCAATGAGCAGTTCTTC | CASSVSRGSNEQFF
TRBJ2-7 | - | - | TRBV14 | TGTGCCAGCAGCCAAGGTACACGGCAGTACTTC | CASSQGTRQYF
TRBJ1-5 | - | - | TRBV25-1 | TGTGCCAGCAGTGCTGGGGGGACTTATAGCAATCAGCCCCAGCATTTT | CASSAGGTYSNQPQHF
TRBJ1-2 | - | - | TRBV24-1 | TGTGCCACCAGTGTGAAACTCTCGTCCGGCTACACCTTC | CATSVKLSSGYTF
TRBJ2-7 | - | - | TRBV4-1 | TGCGCCAGCAGCCTAGCCTCGGAGTTAGAGCAGTACTTC | CASSLASELEQYF